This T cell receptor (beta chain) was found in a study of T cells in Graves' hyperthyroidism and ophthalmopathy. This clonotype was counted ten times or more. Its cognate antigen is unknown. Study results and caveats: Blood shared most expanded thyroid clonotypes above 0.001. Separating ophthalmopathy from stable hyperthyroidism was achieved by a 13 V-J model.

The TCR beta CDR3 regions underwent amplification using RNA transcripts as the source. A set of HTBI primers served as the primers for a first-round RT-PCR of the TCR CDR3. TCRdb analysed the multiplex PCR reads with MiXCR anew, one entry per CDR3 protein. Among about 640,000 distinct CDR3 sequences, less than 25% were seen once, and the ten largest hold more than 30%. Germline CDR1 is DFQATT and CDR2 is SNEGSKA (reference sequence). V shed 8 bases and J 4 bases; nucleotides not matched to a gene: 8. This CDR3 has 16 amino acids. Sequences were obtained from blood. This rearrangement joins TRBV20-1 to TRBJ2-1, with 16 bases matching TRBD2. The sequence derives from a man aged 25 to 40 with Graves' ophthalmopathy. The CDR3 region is CSPGTSGRAGYNEQFF. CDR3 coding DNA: TGCAGTCCGGGGACTAGCGGGAGGGCAGGATACAATGAGCAGTTCTTC.